Following are 22 T cell receptor beta chains from one sample sequenced in a study of regulatory T cells in long-lasting Graves disease. Arm-PCR of CDR3 regions with iRepertoire HTBI primers generated TCR beta libraries. TCRdb re-derived calls from the multiplex PCR reads in MiXCR, one entry per CDR3 protein. Of roughly 450,000 distinct CDR3 sequences detected, roughly 20% appear once; the ten largest clones hold 6.5% to 10%. Indicated time point: persistent/refractory GD, antithyroid drugs over 5 years with positive TRAb. Scientists built the TCR library using RNA that was extracted from PBMCs. The specimen was peripheral blood mononuclear cells (PBMCs), collected when the disease was refractory, from a patient treated with antithyroid drugs. All receptors derive from a female donor with Graves disease.

This clonotype was seen more than once but under ten times. This rearrangement joins TRBV3-1 to TRBJ2-7, with TRBD1 matching over 9 bases. The CDR3 covers 15 residues. In germline, CDR1 is LGHDT, CDR2 YNNKEL (reference sequence). The trim removed 4 bases at V and 5 bases at J, leaving 9 bases unmatched. The CDR3 spells CASSRGTGNTHEQYF. The CDR3 DNA sequence: TGTGCCAGCAGCCGTGGGACAGGGAATACCCACGAGCAGTACTTC.

The V call is TRBV11-1, the J call TRBJ2-1; D call uncertain. Looked up from germline, CDR1 is SGHAT and CDR2 is FQDESV (reference sequence). The CDR3 contains 14 residues. Trimming cost V 1 base and J 6 bases, with 10 bases left between them. The DNA for the CDR3 is TGTGCCAGCAGCTTAGAAACAGCAGTCAATGAGCAGTTCTTC. It encodes CASSLETAVNEQFF.

This clonotype was seen only once. The chain combines TRBV20-1 with TRBJ2-1; 8 bases are shared with TRBD2. The junction had 9 bases not matched to a gene; V was cut back by 8 bases and J by 6 bases. CDR3 length equals 13 residues. The V gene's germline CDR1 is DFQATT and CDR2 SNEGSKA (reference sequence). The DNA for the CDR3 is TGCAGTCGGGGGACTAGGGTGGGCAATGAGCAGTTCTTC. It codes for CSRGTRVGNEQFF.

This clonotype was observed at least ten times. The V call is TRBV11-2, the J call TRBJ1-1; possible D gene TRBD1, 5 bases. V lost 6 bases, J lost 4 bases, and 12 bases lay in between. Germline V gives CDR1 SGHAT, CDR2 FQNNGV. The CDR3 is 13 residues long. In DNA, the CDR3 is TGTGCCAGCAGTCGAATGGGGGGCACTGAAGCTTTCTTT. It specifies CASSRMGGTEAFF.

This clonotype showed up just a few times. This chain joins TRBV6-9 and TRBJ2-2; D ambiguous. The CDR3 consists of 12 residues. V shed 3 bases and J shed 7 bases, with 6 bases lying between them. Germline lookup yields CDR1 MNHGY and CDR2 SVAAGI. The DNA for the CDR3 is TGTGCCAGCAGTTACTCTGACGGGGAGCTGTTTTTT. It specifies CASSYSDGELFF.

This chain links TRBV6-1 with TRBJ1-2; tentatively, D is TRBD1 (6 bases). Per germline, CDR1 MNHNS and CDR2 SASEGT. CDR3 length equals 12 residues. Trimming took 10 bases from V and 8 from J, leaving 17 bases between them. The CDR3 DNA is TGTGCCACGCGGTGGGGGGCGAGGGGCTACACCTTC. Translation: CATRWGARGYTF.

The chain couples TRBV7-9 to TRBJ2-2; no reliable D call. The CDR3 sequence is 14 residues long. The V and J ends lost 5 bases and 4 bases respectively, with 11 bases between them. Germline values: CDR1 SEHNR, CDR2 FQNEAQ (reference sequence). CDR3 amino acids: CASSVTSPTGELFF. The DNA of the CDR3 is TGTGCCAGCAGCGTCACAAGTCCCACCGGGGAGCTGTTTTTT.

This clonotype was counted ten times or more. The rearrangement links TRBV11-2 to TRBJ2-7; D remains unclear. The CDR3 is 12 residues long. Germline V gives CDR1 SGHAT, CDR2 FQNNGV. The germline V and J ends were trimmed by 6 bases and 5 bases, with 11 bases remaining between them. CDR3 DNA: TGTGCCAGCAGTTCTTGGGGAAACGAGCAGTACTTC. Its translation: CASSSWGNEQYF.

The J gene is TRBJ2-1, the V gene TRBV10-3; TRBD2 is a possible D gene (6 bases). This CDR3 region has 18 residues. CDR1 ENHRY and CDR2 SYGVKD come from the germline V gene. V gave up 2 bases and J gave up 6 bases, with 23 bases separating them. CDR3 in amino acids: CAISERGSAGRSGNEQFF. DNA of the CDR3: TGTGCCATCAGTGAGAGAGGGTCAGCGGGTCGGAGTGGCAATGAGCAGTTCTTC.

This clonotype was seen many times. The chain carries TRBV2 and TRBJ1-5, with a weak D call TRBD1 (5 bases). V shed 10 bases and J shed 0 bases, with 19 bases lying between them. The CDR3 is 16 residues long. The V gene's germline CDR1 is SNHLY and CDR2 FYNNEI. CDR3 in amino acids: CANHRDGRISNQPQHF. The CDR3 coding sequence is TGTGCCAACCATAGGGACGGACGGATTAGCAATCAGCCCCAGCATTTT.

At least ten counts were recorded for this clonotype. V and J are TRBV28 and TRBJ2-7, with D hard to call. Germline V gene lookup returns CDR1 MDHEN and CDR2 SYDVKM. V gave up 3 bases and J gave up 2 bases, with 11 bases separating them. The CDR3 length is 14 residues. In DNA, the CDR3 is TGTGCCAGCAGTTTCGGCAGGAGTCCCTACGAGCAGTACTTC. The encoded protein is CASSFGRSPYEQYF.

As regards this clonotype: A much larger clonotype is one base distant, so this may be a read error. The chain links TRBV18 to TRBJ1-2; 8 bases line up with TRBD1. The CDR3 covers 15 residues. CDR1 and CDR2 from the germline V gene are KGHSH and LQKENI. CDR3 region: CASPPDRAEYYGYTF. The CDR3 region has the DNA TGTGCCAGCCCACCGGACAGGGCAGAATACTATGGCTACACCTTC.

This chain links TRBV18 with TRBJ2-7, with D uncertain. The V gene's germline CDR1 is KGHSH and CDR2 LQKENI. The CDR3 runs 11 residues. The ends were cut back, 6 bases at V and 7 bases at J, with 10 bases in the middle. The CDR3, as DNA: TGTGCCAGCTCTTCCCCCTTGGAGCAGTACTTC. It yields the protein CASSSPLEQYF.

The chain joins TRBV28 to TRBJ1-1; no clear D. From germline, CDR1 is MDHEN and CDR2 SYDVKM. V was clipped by 6 bases and J by 1 base, with 6 bases between them. CDR3 length equals 12 residues. The CDR3 region is CASRETNTEAFF. The CDR3 nucleotides read TGTGCCAGCAGGGAGACGAACACTGAAGCTTTCTTT.

This clonotype was seen repeatedly, ten times or more. CDR3 loop: CSARRQETQYF. Written as DNA, the CDR3 is TGCAGTGCTAGACGCCAAGAGACCCAGTACTTC. The chain has TRBV20-1 and TRBJ2-5; D is uncertain. The V gene's germline CDR1 is DFQATT and CDR2 SNEGSKA (reference sequence). V lost 2 bases and J lost 1, with 2 bases in between. CDR3 length equals 11 residues.

There are many counts of this clonotype. This CDR3 reads CSVEMGDSYEQYF. CDR3 nucleotides: TGCAGCGTTGAAATGGGGGACTCCTACGAGCAGTACTTC. This sequence joins TRBV29-1 and TRBJ2-7; D might be TRBD1 or TRBD2, each matching 5 bases. This CDR3 comprises 13 residues. Trimming cost V 2 bases and J 0 bases, with 8 bases left between them. Germline V gives CDR1 SQVTM, CDR2 ANQGSEA.

This clonotype was seen ten or more times. The chain carries TRBV27 and TRBJ2-7; D is perhaps TRBD1 (6 bases). Germline assignment: CDR1 MNHEY and CDR2 SMNVEV (reference sequence). Trimming stripped 5 bases from V and 2 bases from J, with 16 bases between. The CDR3 loop spans 15 amino acids. The CDR3 DNA reads TGTGCCAGCAGTGCTACAGGGAAAGGGGCCTACGAGCAGTACTTC. Its protein product is CASSATGKGAYEQYF.

This clonotype was detected ten times or more. The V call is TRBV30, the J call TRBJ1-1; TRBD1 matches 7 bases. The CDR3 consists of 13 residues. The V gene's germline CDR1 is GTSNPN and CDR2 SVGIG (reference sequence). Trimming cost V 3 bases and J 11 bases; bases outside gene matches: 12. CDR3 coding DNA: TGTGCCTGGAGGATCAGGGGGGAAAGTTGGGCTTTCTTT. Its translation: CAWRIRGESWAFF.

J is TRBJ2-5 and V is TRBV13; TRBD2 aligns across 16 bases. This CDR3 has 18 residues. CDR1 and CDR2 (germline): PRHDT, FYEKMQ (reference sequence). The junction had 6 bases not matched to a gene; V was cut back by 1 base and J by 4 bases. The CDR3 region is CASSLEGLAGGPAETQYF. CDR3 sequence (DNA): TGTGCCAGCAGCTTAGAGGGACTAGCGGGAGGGCCAGCAGAGACCCAGTACTTC.

This sequence joins TRBV20-1 and TRBJ2-7; TRBD2 agrees at 12 bases. J lost 1 base, V lost 5 bases, and 9 bases had no gene match. This CDR3 has 16 residues. The V gene's germline CDR1 is DFQATT and CDR2 SNEGSKA (reference sequence). CDR3 nucleotide sequence: TGCAGTGCTCTAGGACTAGCGGGAACTACTTCCTACGAGCAGTACTTC. Amino acids: CSALGLAGTTSYEQYF.

The sample holds a few counts of this clonotype. The CDR3 bases are TGTGCCAGCCAGGGCGGGGATGAAAAACTGTTTTTT. It translates to CASQGGDEKLFF. The genes are TRBV6-2 or TRBV6-3 and TRBJ1-4; possible D gene TRBD1, 5 bases. V lost 8 bases and J 6 bases, leaving 10 bases between the germline ends. The CDR3 has 12 amino acids. Germline V lookup: CDR1 MNHEY, CDR2 SVGEGT.

The chain is built from TRBV12-5 and TRBJ2-2, with TRBD1 matching 8 bases. CDR1 is LGHNT, CDR2 FRNRAP, per germline. The CDR3 is 15 residues long. The junction had 10 bases not matched to a gene; V was cut back by 6 bases and J by 7 bases. DNA for the CDR3: TGTGCTAGTGGGAATGGACAGGGAAGGGTCGGGGAGCTGTTTTTT. It specifies CASGNGQGRVGELFF.